The 13 T cell receptor beta chains below were found in one sample sequenced in a study of alternative splicing in chronic myeloid leukemia remission. Libraries were built from poly-A-enriched mRNA from approximately 0.97 ug total RNA. TCRdb reanalyzed the bulk RNA-seq reads, giving one entry per CDR3 protein sequence and no DNA. The repertoire holds 550 to 800 distinct CDR3 sequences, with 95% to 97% as singletons. Time point noted: chronic-phase CML before TKI therapy (screening/day 1). Source: PBMCs or total blood leukocytes (not recorded which), taken at diagnosis. All receptors derive from an adult with chronic myeloid leukemia.

The rearrangement links TRBV7-9 to TRBJ1-4; TCRdb's D call of TRBD1 is untestable without DNA. The germline V gene encodes CDR1 SEHNR and CDR2 FQNEAQ (reference sequence). The CDR3 contains 18 residues. The CDR3 loop reads CASSSLPGTGGVDEKLFF.

The chain couples TRBV7-9 to TRBJ2-7; there is no DNA to check the TCRdb D call of TRBD2. This CDR3 is built from 21 residues. Germline V gene lookup returns CDR1 SEHNR and CDR2 FQNEAQ (reference sequence). Here the CDR3 reads CASSLAPRTGPKGGLSYEQYF.

The gene calls are TRBV5-1 and TRBJ2-1; with no DNA, the TCRdb D assignment of TRBD2 cannot be verified. Germline V lookup: CDR1 SGHRS, CDR2 YFSETQ. The CDR3 spans 14 residues. This chain's CDR3 is CASRAGEAYNEQFF.

The CDR3 sequence is CASNVPGTYNEQFF. The chain uses TRBV5-1 and TRBJ2-1. The CDR3 spans 14 residues. Germline CDR1 is SGHRS and CDR2 is YFSETQ.

The rearrangement uses TRBV18 and TRBJ1-3. Germline lookup yields CDR1 KGHSH and CDR2 LQKENI. There are 15 residues in the CDR3. The CDR3 reads CASSPLLQGKNTIYF.

CDR3 region: CASVRQGTRGEAFF. The chain uses TRBV3-2 and TRBJ1-1. TRBV3-2 constitutes a pseudogene. This CDR3 region has 14 residues.

This chain joins TRBV5-8 and TRBJ1-2. The CDR3 is 17 amino acids. Germline CDR1 SGHTS, CDR2 YDEGEE. The CDR3 sequence is CASSLGWTAVPNYGYTF.

The chain joins TRBV7-6 to TRBJ2-7; TCRdb reports TRBD2, a call that lacks DNA to check it against. The germline CDR1 and CDR2 sequences are SGHVS and FNYEAQ. CDR3 length equals 15 residues. This CDR3 is CASSQTSGGTYEQYF.

The chain is built from TRBV10-3 and TRBJ2-2; the TRBD2 assignment by TCRdb is unverifiable without DNA. This CDR3 has 13 amino acids. Germline V lookup: CDR1 ENHRY, CDR2 SYGVKD. CDR3: CAISESSSGELFF.

This chain connects TRBV18 to TRBJ2-2; TCRdb names TRBD2, which stays unverified in the absence of DNA. The CDR3 has 16 amino acids. Germline assignment: CDR1 KGHSH and CDR2 LQKENI. The CDR3: CASSPSGATNTGELFF.

This sequence joins TRBV20-1 and TRBJ2-1; absent DNA, TCRdb's TRBD2 call cannot be checked. This CDR3 comprises 15 residues. CDR1 is DFQATT and CDR2 is SNEGSKA in the germline V gene (reference sequence). The CDR3 reads CSARGLAGPYNEQFF.

This chain connects TRBV14 to TRBJ1-3. The CDR3 has 16 amino acids. Germline CDR1 is SGHDN and CDR2 is FVKESK. The CDR3: CASSGGGEISGNTIYF.

The V and J genes are TRBV19 and TRBJ1-5. Germline V gives CDR1 LNHDA, CDR2 SQIVND (reference sequence). There are 16 residues in the CDR3. CDR3 in amino acids: CASSIATGNSNQPQHF.